This T cell receptor (beta chain) was retrieved from a study of cytomegalovirus exposure and HLA in healthy donors. A multiplex PCR was run with 60 Vbeta primers and 13 Jbeta primers. Only in-frame clones appear in the TCRdb table, and some are missing; sequencing was by immunoSEQ multiplex PCR. The table has 150,000 to 200,000 clones, 70% to 90% seen once. This clone showed up just once. Germline V gene data show CDR1 as MNHEY and CDR2 as SMNVEV (reference sequence). Trimming at V came to 4 bases and at J to 4 bases, leaving 7 bases not matched to a gene. This CDR3 is 15 amino acids long. This chain links TRBV27 with TRBJ1-2, with 9 bases aligning to TRBD1. The sample consisted of PBMCs. The TCR comes from a young man in good health and CMV-seropositive. The CDR3 coding sequence is TGTGCCAGCAGTTCCGGACAGGGGCCTCTCTATGGCTACACCTTC. Amino acids: CASSSGQGPLYGYTF.